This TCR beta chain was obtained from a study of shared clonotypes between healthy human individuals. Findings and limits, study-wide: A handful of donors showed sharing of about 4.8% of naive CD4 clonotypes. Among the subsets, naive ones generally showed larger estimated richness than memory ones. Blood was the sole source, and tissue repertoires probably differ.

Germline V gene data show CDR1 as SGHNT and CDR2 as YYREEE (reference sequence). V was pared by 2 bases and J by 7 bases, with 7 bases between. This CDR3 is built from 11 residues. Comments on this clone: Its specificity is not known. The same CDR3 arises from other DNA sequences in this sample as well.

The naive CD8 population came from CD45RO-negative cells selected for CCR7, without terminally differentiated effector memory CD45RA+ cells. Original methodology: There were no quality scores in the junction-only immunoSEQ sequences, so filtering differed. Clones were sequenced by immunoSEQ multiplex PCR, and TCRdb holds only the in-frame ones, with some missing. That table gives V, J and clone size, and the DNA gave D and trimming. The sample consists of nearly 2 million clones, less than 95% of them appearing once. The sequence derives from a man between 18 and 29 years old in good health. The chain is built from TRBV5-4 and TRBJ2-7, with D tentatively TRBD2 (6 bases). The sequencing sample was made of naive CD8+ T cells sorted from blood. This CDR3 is CASSFGGEQYF. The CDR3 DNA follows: TGTGCCAGCAGCTTCGGGGGTGAGCAGTACTTC.